This T cell receptor (beta chain) comes out of a study of T cell repertoires in cytomegalovirus infection. Study context: Based on public TCR beta signatures, there were indications of CMV infection and of a matching HLA type. Study outcomes and limitations: Clonotype analysis showed dominance of the ex vivo response by HLA-C-restricted CMV-specific TCR beta clonotypes. The cumulative frequency of public TCR beta families identified carriers of CMV plus the relevant HLA.

With respect to this clonotype: Its matching antigen is unknown.

A single record per CDR3 protein comes from TCRdb applying MiXCR to the reads. The data hold 150,000 to 200,000 distinct CDR3 sequences, with approximately 19% observed a single time. This CDR3 has 15 amino acids. Between the trimmed V and J ends, which lost 0 bases and 7 bases, there was a span of 10 bases. Per germline, CDR1 LGHDT and CDR2 YNNKEL (reference sequence). Material for sequencing was PBMCs. The receptor's source is a human donor in good health (CMV status not recorded). Some clones in this sample may be carry-over from other donors' samples. The gene calls are TRBV3-1 and TRBJ1-6; D unclear. As DNA, the CDR3 is TGTGCCAGCAGCCAAGATATGAGGGTCAATTCACCCCTCCACTTT. This codes for CASSQDMRVNSPLHF.